The clone carrying this T cell receptor (beta chain) was observed at least ten times. Its antigen is unidentified. MiXCR was run by TCRdb on the reads, yielding one entry per CDR3 protein. The table includes roughly 49,000 distinct CDR3 sequences, about a fifth detected once. This entry is derived from a study of T cell repertoires in cytomegalovirus infection. Turning to the study itself: The study used recently identified HLA-C-restricted and well-studied HLA-B-restricted CMV epitopes. Public TCR beta signature analysis indicated the presence of both CMV infection and matching HLA type.

Whole-study results and caveats: Individuals carrying CMV plus the relevant HLA were identified by cumulative frequency of public TCR beta families. HLA-C-restricted CMV-specific TCR beta clonotypes were dominant in the ex vivo response.

The CDR3 loop spans 14 amino acids. Germline CDR1 is SGHTA and CDR2 is FQGNSA. Between the trimmed V and J ends, which lost 8 bases and 5 bases, there was a span of 19 bases. Sequenced here: CD8+ T cells from cultured PBMCs, sampled from culture after CMV antigen stimulation. This sequence joins TRBV7-2 and TRBJ2-7; D remains unclear. The receptor's source is a human donor in good health (CMV status not recorded). Some clones in this sample may be carry-over from other donors' samples. The CDR3 sequence is CASSEFRLSHEQYF. CDR3 in DNA: TGTGCCAGCTCTGAATTTCGGCTTAGCCACGAGCAGTACTTC.